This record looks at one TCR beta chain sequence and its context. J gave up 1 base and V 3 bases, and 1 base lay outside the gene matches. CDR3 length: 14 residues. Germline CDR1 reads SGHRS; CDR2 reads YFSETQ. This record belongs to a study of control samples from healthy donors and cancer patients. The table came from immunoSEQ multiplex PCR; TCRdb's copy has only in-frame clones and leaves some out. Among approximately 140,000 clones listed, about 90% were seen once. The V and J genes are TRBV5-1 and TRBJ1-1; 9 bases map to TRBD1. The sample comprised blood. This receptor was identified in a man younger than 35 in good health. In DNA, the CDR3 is TGCGCCAGCAGCTCGGGACAGGGGAACACTGAAGCTTTCTTT. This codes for CASSSGQGNTEAFF.